These 18 T cell receptor beta chains share one sample of origin, sequenced in a study of shared clonotypes between healthy human individuals. Naive CD8 cells comprised CD45RO-negative, CCR7-positively selected cells, excluding terminally differentiated effector memory CD45RA+ cells. The table came from immunoSEQ multiplex PCR; TCRdb's copy has only in-frame clones and leaves some out. The profile shows roughly 650,000 clones, approximately 96% of them singletons. Sequencing was carried out using naive CD8+ T cells sorted from blood. These receptors were taken from a woman in her twenties or thirties in good health.

The chain has TRBV7-9 and TRBJ2-7; 8 bases map to TRBD1. From germline, CDR1 is SEHNR and CDR2 FQNEAQ (reference sequence). V lost 3 bases, J lost 5 bases, and 6 bases stayed unmatched. The CDR3 covers 14 residues. The CDR3 nucleotides are TGTGCCAGCAGCTTGTATACAGGGGGTGACGAGCAGTACTTC. Its translation is CASSLYTGGDEQYF.

The V call is TRBV10-3, the J call TRBJ2-7, with D perhaps matching TRBD2 (5 bases). The V gene lost 6 bases and the J gene lost 4 bases, with 16 bases spanning the gap. The CDR3 has 14 residues. In germline, CDR1 is ENHRY, CDR2 SYGVKD. The CDR3 loop reads CAISEEGGTYEQYF. CDR3 DNA: TGTGCCATCAGCGAAGAGGGTGGCACGTACGAGCAGTACTTC.

The V and J genes are TRBV28 and TRBJ1-5, with D unresolved. Trimming took 3 bases from V and 0 from J, leaving 9 bases between them. This CDR3 comprises 15 residues. Germline V gives CDR1 MDHEN, CDR2 SYDVKM. The CDR3 is CASSLIINSNQPQHF. CDR3 in DNA: TGTGCCAGCAGTTTGATCATTAATAGCAATCAGCCCCAGCATTTT.

V and J are TRBV2 and TRBJ2-7; D call uncertain. The CDR3 totals 13 residues. Germline assignment: CDR1 SNHLY and CDR2 FYNNEI. V lost 6 bases to trimming and J lost 5 bases, with 14 bases between them. The CDR3 DNA is TGTGCCAGCAGGACCATAGCTATCGACGAGCAGTACTTC. Translating gives CASRTIAIDEQYF.

The V gene is TRBV9, the J gene TRBJ2-2, with TRBD2 identical over 9 bases. The ends lost 5 bases at V and 7 bases at J; junction bases unmatched: 12. The germline V gene encodes CDR1 SGDLS and CDR2 YYNGEE. There are 16 residues in the CDR3. The CDR3 protein is CASSKDGTSFDGELFF. The DNA of the CDR3 is TGTGCCAGCAGTAAGGATGGGACTAGCTTCGACGGGGAGCTGTTTTTT.

The gene calls are TRBV28 and TRBJ2-3; no clear D. Trimming took off 3 bases at V and 2 bases at J, with 9 bases between the two ends. The CDR3 runs to 14 residues. Germline V CDR1 and CDR2: MDHEN, SYDVKM. The CDR3 reads CASSFTDNTDTQYF. The CDR3 DNA follows: TGTGCCAGCAGTTTTACTGATAACACAGATACGCAGTATTTT.

The gene calls are TRBV29-1 and TRBJ1-4; 10 bases fit TRBD1. The length of the CDR3 is 14 residues. V lost 3 bases to trimming and J lost 6 bases; unmatched junction nucleotides: 4. The V gene's germline CDR1 is SQVTM and CDR2 ANQGSEA. This CDR3 is CSVEDGTGDEKLFF. In DNA form, the CDR3 reads TGCAGCGTTGAGGACGGGACAGGGGATGAAAAACTGTTTTTT.

The genes are TRBV7-9 and TRBJ1-1; tentative D call: TRBD1 (6 bases). The CDR3 is made up of 14 amino acids. Between the trimmed V and J ends, which lost 3 bases and 5 bases, there was a span of 13 bases. Germline V gene lookup returns CDR1 SEHNR and CDR2 FQNEAQ (reference sequence). This chain's CDR3 is CASSFVQGGTEAFF. Here the CDR3 DNA reads TGTGCCAGCAGCTTCGTACAGGGCGGAACTGAAGCTTTCTTT.

The chain is built from TRBV28 and TRBJ1-3; 10 bases fit TRBD1. The CDR3 is 16 residues long. CDR1 MDHEN and CDR2 SYDVKM come from the germline V gene. Unmatched junction bases numbered 6, after V lost 6 bases and J lost 1 base. CDR3: CASSRQGAISGNTIYF. In DNA, the CDR3 is TGTGCCAGCAGCCGACAGGGGGCTATATCTGGAAACACCATATATTTT.

The gene calls are TRBV7-6 and TRBJ2-3; 12 bases line up with TRBD2. This CDR3 has 16 amino acids. The V and J ends lost 5 bases and 4 bases, in that order; junction bases with no gene match: 7. In germline, CDR1 is SGHVS, CDR2 FNYEAQ. This CDR3 reads CASSPLLAGGSDTQYF. CDR3 bases: TGTGCCAGCAGCCCGCTACTAGCGGGAGGTTCAGATACGCAGTATTTT.

A note on this clone: Within the sample, other DNA sequences also encode this same CDR3. This sequence joins TRBV5-6 and TRBJ2-5; D not certain. V lost 0 bases and J lost 5, with 8 bases in between. The germline V gene has CDR1 SGHDT and CDR2 YYEEEE. The CDR3 runs to 13 residues. In DNA form, the CDR3 reads TGTGCCAGCAGCTTGGACCCGGAGGAGACCCAGTACTTC. Translation gives CASSLDPEETQYF.

The chain has TRBV4-1 and TRBJ2-1; the match to TRBD2 covers 12 bases. The length of the CDR3 is 15 residues. V dropped 3 bases and J dropped 7; count of bases not matched to a gene: 4. The germline gives CDR1 MGHRA, CDR2 YSYEKL. The CDR3 DNA reads TGCGCCAGCAGCCAGAGGACTAGCGGGGTTAATGAGCAGTTCTTC. Amino acid sequence: CASSQRTSGVNEQFF.

As regards this clone: Relative to the germline gene, one junction end is altered; a read error may explain this. J is TRBJ1-1 and V is TRBV2; no clear D gene. CDR1 and CDR2 from the germline V gene are SNHLY and FYNNEI. The CDR3 runs to 11 residues. DNA of the CDR3: TGTGCCAGCAGTGAAACGTGGTTGGGTTCCTTT. Translating it yields CASSETWLGSF.

This clone was detected only once. The rearrangement links TRBV19 to TRBJ2-3; 7 bases match TRBD2. The trim removed 3 bases at V and 5 bases at J, leaving 11 bases unmatched. Germline-derived CDR1 and CDR2 are LNHDA and SQIVND (reference sequence). This CDR3 is 16 amino acids long. CDR3: CASSMGMAGVRDTQYF. The CDR3 region has the DNA TGTGCCAGTAGTATGGGGATGGCGGGGGTGAGAGATACGCAGTATTTT.

V is TRBV4-2 and J is TRBJ1-1; D is undetermined. The V gene lost 0 bases and the J gene lost 5 bases, with 7 bases spanning the gap. Looked up from germline, CDR1 is LGHNA and CDR2 is YNFKEQ. The CDR3 contains 13 residues. The CDR3: CASSQDLETEAFF. The CDR3 nucleotides read TGTGCCAGCAGCCAAGATTTGGAGACTGAAGCTTTCTTT.

The rearrangement joins TRBV7-8 to TRBJ1-5; 8 nucleotides match TRBD1. The CDR3 sequence is 14 residues long. With V trimmed by 5 bases and J by 9 bases, 9 bases remained unmatched. Germline CDR1 is SGHVS and CDR2 is FQNEAQ. The CDR3 bases are TGTGCCAGCAGCCCAAGGACAGGGATGAGGCCCCAGCATTTT. Translation: CASSPRTGMRPQHF. The variable domain in full, with the rest retrieved from reference TRBV7-8 and TRBJ1-5, is GAGVSQSPRYKVAKRGQDVALRCDPISGHVSLFWYQQALGQGPEFLTYFQNEAQLDKSGLPSDRFFAERPEGSVSTLKIQRTQQEDSAVYLCASSPRTGMRPQHFGDGTRLSIL.

The chain carries TRBV2 and TRBJ2-5, with TRBD2 as a possible D gene (5 bases). The J call could be wrong; TRBJ2-7 is a better fit for the DNA end. The CDR3 is made up of 13 amino acids. Germline CDR1 SNHLY, CDR2 FYNNEI. The CDR3 DNA is TGTGCCAGGGGGAGCGAGGACTCCTACGAGCAGTACTTC. Translated: CARGSEDSYEQYF.

The V gene is TRBV28, the J gene TRBJ2-4; 11 positions match TRBD2. Unmatched junction bases numbered 6, after V lost 5 bases and J lost 3 bases. Per germline, CDR1 MDHEN and CDR2 SYDVKM. CDR3 length equals 16 residues. The CDR3 here is CASSQLAGEGKNIQYF. CDR3 in DNA: TGTGCCAGCAGTCAACTAGCGGGAGAGGGCAAAAACATTCAGTACTTC.